The 9 T cell receptor beta chains below were found in one sample sequenced in a study of T cell repertoires in ileal Crohn's disease. TCRdb's copy holds only in-frame clones and misses some; the assay was immunoSEQ multiplex PCR. The sample has thousands of clones, 72% seen once. Time point described: proximal margin of the surgical specimen (macroscopically non-inflamed). Sequenced input: ileal tissue. Receptors were obtained from an adult with Crohn's disease.

V is TRBV2 and J is TRBJ2-3; 14 bases map to TRBD2. CDR3 size: 16 residues. The V gene end was trimmed by 1 base and the J gene end by 3 bases; junction bases not matched to a gene: 0. Germline lookup yields CDR1 SNHLY and CDR2 FYNNEI. CDR3 coding DNA: TGTGCCAGCAGTGAAGGACTAGCGGGAGGGACAGATACGCAGTATTTT. Its protein is CASSEGLAGGTDTQYF. The full variable domain, rest sourced from reference TRBV2 and TRBJ2-3, is EPEVTQTPSHQVTQMGQEVILRCVPISNHLYFYWYRQILGQKVEFLVSFYNNEISEKSEIFDDQFSVERPDGSNFTLKIRSTKLEDSAMYFCASSEGLAGGTDTQYFGPGTRLTVL.

This sequence joins TRBV5-6 and TRBJ1-5; weak D call: TRBD1 (6 bases). V lost 1 base and J lost 6, with 11 bases in between. Looked up from germline, CDR1 is SGHDT and CDR2 is YYEEEE. This CDR3 contains 14 residues. CDR3 region: CASSLRGQRQPQHF. The CDR3 nucleotides are TGTGCCAGCAGCTTGCGCGGACAGCGTCAGCCCCAGCATTTT.

V and J are TRBV5-1 and TRBJ1-2, with D possibly TRBD1 on 5 matching bases. CDR1 and CDR2 (germline): SGHRS, YFSETQ. Trimming pared 5 bases from V and 6 bases from J, leaving 14 bases between. This CDR3 contains 13 residues. CDR3 sequence reads: CASRIQTDDGYTF. The CDR3 DNA reads TGCGCCAGCAGAATCCAGACAGACGATGGCTACACCTTC.

This clone was detected a few times. This rearrangement joins TRBV5-1 to TRBJ1-1; the D is unclear. V shed 6 bases and J shed 0 bases, with 9 bases lying between them. From germline, CDR1 is SGHRS and CDR2 YFSETQ. The CDR3 runs 13 residues. CDR3 DNA: TGCGCCAGCACTCTAGGGATGAACACTGAAGCTTTCTTT. Translated, it gives CASTLGMNTEAFF.

The chain is built from TRBV10-3 and TRBJ1-2, with D hard to call. V was pared by 2 bases and J by 5 bases, with 9 bases between. CDR3 length: 13 residues. Germline lookup yields CDR1 ENHRY and CDR2 SYGVKD. This CDR3 reads CAISEEGSYGYTF. For the CDR3, the DNA is TGTGCCATCAGTGAGGAGGGCTCATATGGCTACACCTTC.

The chain is built from TRBV21-1 and TRBJ2-5; TRBD1, the table's D call, lacks a check against the DNA. TRBV21-1 is marked as a pseudogene. The CDR3 is 15 residues long. CDR3 region: CASSSNRDREETQYF. In DNA form, the CDR3 reads TGTGCCAGCAGCAGCAACCGGGACAGAGAAGAGACCCAGTACTTC.

The chain recombines TRBV30 with TRBJ1-2, with D hard to call. V was trimmed by 2 bases and J by 0 bases, leaving 7 bases between them. This CDR3 is built from 13 residues. Germline V CDR1 and CDR2: GTSNPN, SVGIG (reference sequence). The CDR3 nucleotides read TGTGCCTGGAGTCCAGACGCTAACTATGGCTACACCTTC. This gives the protein CAWSPDANYGYTF.

This chain links TRBV5-1 with TRBJ2-3, with TRBD2 matching 10 bases. Germline CDR1 reads SGHRS; CDR2 reads YFSETQ. Germline trimming cut 4 bases from V and 0 bases from J; bases unmatched to any gene: 8. The CDR3 length is 17 residues. DNA for the CDR3: TGCGCCAGCAGCCCCCCGGAGCGGGGGGGTAGCACAGATACGCAGTATTTT. The encoded protein is CASSPPERGGSTDTQYF.

The chain carries TRBV30 and TRBJ1-5; 11 nucleotides match TRBD1. Germline CDR1 reads GTSNPN; CDR2 reads SVGIG (reference sequence). J was trimmed by 6 bases and V by 0 bases; bases with no gene match: 7. The length of the CDR3 is 16 residues. CDR3 amino acids: CAWSVGGQGAGQPQHF. The CDR3 bases are TGTGCCTGGAGTGTGGGTGGACAGGGGGCAGGTCAGCCCCAGCATTTT.